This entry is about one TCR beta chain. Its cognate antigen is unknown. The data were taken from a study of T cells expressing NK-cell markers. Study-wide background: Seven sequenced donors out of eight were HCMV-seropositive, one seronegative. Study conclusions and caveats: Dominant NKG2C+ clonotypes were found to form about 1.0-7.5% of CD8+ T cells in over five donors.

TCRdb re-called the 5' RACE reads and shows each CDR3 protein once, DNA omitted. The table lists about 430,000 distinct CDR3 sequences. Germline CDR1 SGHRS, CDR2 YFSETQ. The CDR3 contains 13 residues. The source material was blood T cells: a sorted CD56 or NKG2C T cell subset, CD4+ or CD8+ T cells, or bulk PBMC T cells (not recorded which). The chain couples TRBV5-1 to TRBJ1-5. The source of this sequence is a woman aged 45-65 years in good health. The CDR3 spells CASSLGVSEPQHF.